The 7 T cell receptor beta chains reported below all come from one sample, sequenced in a study of metastatic and nonmetastatic thyroid tumors. Prior to thyroid surgery, none of the patients had received any treatment. TCRdb reprocessed the PCR reads via MiXCR. The table lists around 35,000 clones, 17% of them singletons. The sequenced material came from blood. These receptors originate from a female donor with papillary thyroid cancer or a benign thyroid nodule (not recorded which). Some clones in this sample may be carry-over from other donors' samples.

This clone was counted at least ten times. The chain carries TRBV27 and TRBJ2-2; 8 bases are a match to TRBD1. J was trimmed by 3 bases and V by 4 bases; bases with no gene match: 1. The CDR3 totals 14 residues. The germline gives CDR1 MNHEY, CDR2 SMNVEV (reference sequence). The CDR3 is CASSWGQDTGELFF. Written as DNA, the CDR3 is TGTGCCAGCAGTTGGGGACAGGACACCGGGGAGCTGTTTTTT.

This clone appeared many times. This CDR3 is also generated by other DNA sequences in the sample. The genes are TRBV29-1 and TRBJ2-1; the match to TRBD2 covers 7 bases. V lost 3 bases, J lost 5 bases, and 4 bases stayed unmatched. This CDR3 is 13 amino acids long. The germline V gene has CDR1 SQVTM and CDR2 ANQGSEA. The CDR3, as DNA: TGCAGCGTTGAGCGGACTAGGAACAATGAGCAGTTCTTC. It translates to CSVERTRNNEQFF.

This clone was recorded many times. The chain uses TRBV5-1 and TRBJ2-1, with D hard to call. Germline values: CDR1 SGHRS, CDR2 YFSETQ. V was cut by 0 bases and J by 6 bases, with 4 bases left in between. The CDR3 extends over 12 amino acids. The CDR3 coding sequence is TGCGCCAGCAGCTTGGAGGGCAATGAGCAGTTCTTC. Its protein product is CASSLEGNEQFF.

Points on this clone: It may be a read error: a sequence one base away is much more abundant. CDR3 coding DNA: TGTGCCAGCAGCCTTTCGCCGGACAGTCCGAATGAGCAGTTCTTC. This sequence encodes CASSLSPDSPNEQFF. This chain joins TRBV4-2 and TRBJ2-1, with D possibly TRBD1 on 6 matching bases. The CDR3 sequence is 15 residues long. Germline loops: CDR1 LGHNA, CDR2 YNFKEQ. Trimming removed 4 bases from V and 7 bases from J, with 17 bases in between.

For this clone: An end of the junction does not agree with germline; a read error may underlie this. V gene TRBV19 combines with J gene TRBJ1-5; D remains ambiguous. The CDR3 totals 15 residues. Germline CDR1 is LNHDA and CDR2 is SQIVND (reference sequence). The CDR3 region is CSSSYKGGRSQHQHF. The CDR3 DNA reads as TGTTCCAGTAGTTATAAGGGTGGAAGGAGTCAGCACCAGCATTTT.

The chain has TRBV15 and TRBJ1-3, with D unresolved. The germline V gene encodes CDR1 LNHNV and CDR2 YYDKDF (reference sequence). Between the trimmed V and J ends, which lost 2 bases and 9 bases, there was a span of 14 bases. CDR3 length: 14 residues. DNA for the CDR3: TGTGCCACCAGCAGACAGGTTTCTGGCACCACCATATATTTT. Amino acids: CATSRQVSGTTIYF.

This clone has at least ten counts. The chain links TRBV7-9 to TRBJ2-5, with D unresolved. The CDR3 is 11 residues long. With 2 bases removed from V and 3 bases from J, the gap between germline ends came to 1 base. Germline V lookup: CDR1 SEHNR, CDR2 FQNEAQ (reference sequence). This CDR3 reads CASSLKETQYF. CDR3 nucleotides: TGTGCCAGCAGCTTAAAAGAGACCCAGTACTTC. Based on the CDR3 plus reference TRBV7-9 and TRBJ2-5, the full variable domain is DTGVSQNPRHKITKRGQNVTFRCDPISEHNRLYWYRQTLGQGPEFLTYFQNEAQLEKSRLLSDRFSAERPKGSFSTLEIQRTEQGDSAMYLCASSLKETQYFGPGTRLLVL.